This TCR beta chain was captured in a study of T cell repertoires in cytomegalovirus infection. About the study: Based on public TCR beta signatures, there were indications of CMV infection and of a matching HLA type. Whole-study results and caveats: CMV carriers with the relevant HLA were identified by cumulative public TCR beta family frequency. Predominance within the ex vivo response was attributable to HLA-C-restricted CMV-specific TCR beta clonotypes.

This clonotype showed up many times. The antigen is unknown. Germline CDR1 and CDR2: SGHVS and FNYEAQ. Trimming stripped 5 bases from V and 9 bases from J, with 14 bases between. The CDR3 has 13 amino acids. From the reads, TCRdb called clonotypes with MiXCR, one entry per CDR3 protein. The sample contains approximately 140,000 distinct CDR3 sequences, about 10% of which appear only once. The clonotype comes from a human donor in good health (CMV status not recorded). Some clones in this sample may be carry-over from other donors' samples. V and J are TRBV7-6 and TRBJ2-1; TRBD2 might be the D (5 bases). Material for sequencing was PBMCs. CDR3 residues: CASSPAALPEQFF. The CDR3 region has the DNA TGTGCCAGCAGCCCAGCGGCCTTACCTGAGCAGTTCTTC.